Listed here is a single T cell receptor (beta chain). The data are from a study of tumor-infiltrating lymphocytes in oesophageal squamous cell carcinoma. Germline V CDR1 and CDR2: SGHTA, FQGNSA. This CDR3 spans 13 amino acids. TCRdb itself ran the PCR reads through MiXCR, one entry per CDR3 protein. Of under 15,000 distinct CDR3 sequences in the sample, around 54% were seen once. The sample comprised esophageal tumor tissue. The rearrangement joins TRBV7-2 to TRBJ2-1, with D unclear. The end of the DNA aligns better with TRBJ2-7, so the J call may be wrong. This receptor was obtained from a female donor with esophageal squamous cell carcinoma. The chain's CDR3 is CASSLVRVDEQYF. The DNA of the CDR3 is TGTGCCAGCAGCTTAGTTCGGGTCGACGAGCAGTACTTC.